This T cell receptor beta chain was retrieved from a study of cytomegalovirus exposure and HLA in healthy donors. PCR primers comprised 60 Vbeta and 13 Jbeta primers. The protocol was immunoSEQ multiplex PCR, while the TCRdb copy is restricted to in-frame clones and leaves out a portion. The table includes about 130,000 clones, around 80% detected once. This CDR3 is 12 amino acids long. V was cut by 5 bases and J by 0 bases, with 5 bases left in between. Per germline, CDR1 SGHRS and CDR2 YFSETQ. Overall study results and limits: In vitro assays verified that three CMV-associated chains recognized CMV antigens specifically. TCR sequences were mostly rare, though some public TCRs occurred in many donors.

This clone was seen only once. Its specificity is not known. The receptor comes from a female donor in good health and CMV-seronegative. The sequencing input was PBMCs. The V call is TRBV5-1, the J call TRBJ1-2; D call uncertain. Here the CDR3 DNA reads TGCGCCAGCAGAGAGACTAACTATGGCTACACCTTC. It encodes CASRETNYGYTF.